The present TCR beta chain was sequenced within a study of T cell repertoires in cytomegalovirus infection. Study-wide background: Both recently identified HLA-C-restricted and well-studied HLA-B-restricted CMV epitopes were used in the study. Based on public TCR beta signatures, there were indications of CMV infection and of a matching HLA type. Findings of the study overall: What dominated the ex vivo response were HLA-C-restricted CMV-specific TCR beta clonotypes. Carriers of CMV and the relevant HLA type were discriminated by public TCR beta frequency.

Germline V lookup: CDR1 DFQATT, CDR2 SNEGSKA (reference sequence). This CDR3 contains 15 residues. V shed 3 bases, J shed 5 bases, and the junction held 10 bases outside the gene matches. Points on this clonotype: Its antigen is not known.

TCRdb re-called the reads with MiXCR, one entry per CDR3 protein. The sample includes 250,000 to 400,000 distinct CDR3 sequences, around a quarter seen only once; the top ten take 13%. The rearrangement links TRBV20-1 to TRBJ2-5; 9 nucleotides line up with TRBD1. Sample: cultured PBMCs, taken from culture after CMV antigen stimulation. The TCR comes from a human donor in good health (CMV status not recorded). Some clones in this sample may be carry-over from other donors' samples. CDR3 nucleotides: TGCAGTGCTAGTTTAGGACAGGGGATTTTCGAGACCCAGTACTTC. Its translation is CSASLGQGIFETQYF.